This T cell receptor beta chain came from a study of T cell repertoires in cytomegalovirus infection. Across the whole study: As its CMV epitopes, the study selected recently identified HLA-C-restricted and well-studied HLA-B-restricted targets. From public TCR beta signatures came an indication of both CMV infection and matching HLA type. Study outcomes and limitations: Frequencies of public TCR beta families were cumulated, and this identified carriers of CMV plus the relevant HLA. HLA-C-restricted CMV clonotypes gave the most frequent clonotype in two of eight donors.

With 3 bases removed from V and 3 bases from J, the gap between germline ends came to 18 bases. Germline lookup yields CDR1 SGHDT and CDR2 YYEEEE. The CDR3 covers 17 residues. TCRdb fed the reads into MiXCR, producing one record per CDR3 protein. The sample holds 300,000 to 400,000 distinct CDR3 sequences, approximately 25% seen once. This clonotype was observed a few times. Its specificity is not known. This receptor was obtained from a human donor in good health (CMV status not recorded). Some clones in this sample may be carry-over from other donors' samples. The genes are TRBV5-6 and TRBJ1-4; D is unresolved. Sequenced here: cultured PBMCs, sampled from culture after CMV antigen stimulation. CDR3 nucleotides: TGTGCCAGCAGCTGGAGGCCATGGACGGGATCTAATGAAAAACTGTTTTTT. It yields the protein CASSWRPWTGSNEKLFF. The full variable domain, with the rest looked up from reference TRBV5-6 and TRBJ1-4, is DAGVTQSPTHLIKTRGQQVTLRCSPKSGHDTVSWYQQALGQGPQFIFQYYEEEERQRGNFPDRFSGHQFPNYSSELNVNALLLGDSALYLCASSWRPWTGSNEKLFFGSGTQLSVL.